One T cell receptor (beta chain) is described in this entry. This sample is part of a study of blood T cells in healthy people across ages. The use of a sample-barcoded 5' primer and a J-beta primer mix characterized a second PCR of about 7 to 12 cycles. One entry per CDR3 protein results from TCRdb running MiXCR on the 5' RACE reads. The repertoire has around 2 million distinct CDR3 sequences, approximately 39% of them found once; the top ten carry roughly 24%. CDR3 length equals 15 residues. Germline V gene sequence: CDR1 MDHEN, CDR2 SYDVKM. V was cut by 6 bases and J by 1 base, with 13 bases left in between.

Sequencing input: blood. The clonotype comes from a human donor in good health. The chain is built from TRBV28 and TRBJ1-5; D is perhaps TRBD1 (6 bases). The CDR3 DNA reads TGTGCCAGCAGAACTTACAGGGTCAGCAATCAGCCCCAGCATTTT. Amino acid sequence: CASRTYRVSNQPQHF. Full variable domain (missing parts from reference TRBV28 and TRBJ1-5): DVKVTQSSRYLVKRTGEKVFLECVQDMDHENMFWYRQDPGLGLRLIYFSYDVKMKEKGDIPEGYSVSREKKERFSLILESASTNQTSMYLCASRTYRVSNQPQHFGDGTRLSIL.